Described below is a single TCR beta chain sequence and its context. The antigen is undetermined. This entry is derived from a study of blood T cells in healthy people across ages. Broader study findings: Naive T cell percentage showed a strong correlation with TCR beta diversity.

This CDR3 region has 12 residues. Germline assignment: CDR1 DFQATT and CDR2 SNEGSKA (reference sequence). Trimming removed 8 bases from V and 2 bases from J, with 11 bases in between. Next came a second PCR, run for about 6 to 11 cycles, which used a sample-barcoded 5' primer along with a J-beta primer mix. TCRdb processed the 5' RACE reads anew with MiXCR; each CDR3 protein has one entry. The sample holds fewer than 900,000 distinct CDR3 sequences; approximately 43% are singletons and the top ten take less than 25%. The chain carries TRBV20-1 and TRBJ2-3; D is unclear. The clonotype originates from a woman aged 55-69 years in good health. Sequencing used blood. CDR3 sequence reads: CSPLLDTDTQYF. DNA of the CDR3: TGCAGTCCTCTACTTGACACAGATACGCAGTATTTT.